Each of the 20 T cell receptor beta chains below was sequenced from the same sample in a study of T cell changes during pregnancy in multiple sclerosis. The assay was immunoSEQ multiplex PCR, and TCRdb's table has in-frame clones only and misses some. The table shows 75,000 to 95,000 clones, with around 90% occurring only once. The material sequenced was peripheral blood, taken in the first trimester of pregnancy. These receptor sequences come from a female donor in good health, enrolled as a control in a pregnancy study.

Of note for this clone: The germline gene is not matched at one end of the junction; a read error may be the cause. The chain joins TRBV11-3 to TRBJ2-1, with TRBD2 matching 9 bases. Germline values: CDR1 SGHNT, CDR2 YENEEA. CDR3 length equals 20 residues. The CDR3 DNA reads TGTGCCAGCAGCTTGTGGGCCGGAGGGGGGCGGGAGGGAAACTACTATGAGCAGTTCTTC. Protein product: CASSLWAGGGREGNYYEQFF.

The CDR3 here is CASSLGGGGARYGYTF. CDR3 in DNA: TGTGCCAGCAGTTTAGGAGGCGGGGGTGCGCGCTATGGCTACACCTTC. V and J are TRBV28 and TRBJ1-2; TRBD1 might be the D (5 bases). V was shortened by 2 bases and J by 4 bases, with 17 bases between the two germline ends. Germline V CDR1 and CDR2: MDHEN, SYDVKM. CDR3 length: 16 residues.

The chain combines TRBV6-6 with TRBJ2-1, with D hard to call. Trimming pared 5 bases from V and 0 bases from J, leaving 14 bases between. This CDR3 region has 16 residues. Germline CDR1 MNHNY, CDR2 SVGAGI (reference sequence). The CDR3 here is CASSPKHKSSYNEQFF. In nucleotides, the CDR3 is TGTGCCAGCAGTCCAAAGCATAAAAGCTCCTACAATGAGCAGTTCTTC.

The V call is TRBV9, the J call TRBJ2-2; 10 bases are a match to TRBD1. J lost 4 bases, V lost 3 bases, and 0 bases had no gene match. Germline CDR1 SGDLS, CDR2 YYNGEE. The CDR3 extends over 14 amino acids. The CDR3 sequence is CASSGQGATGELFF. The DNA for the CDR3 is TGTGCCAGCAGCGGACAGGGGGCCACCGGGGAGCTGTTTTTT.

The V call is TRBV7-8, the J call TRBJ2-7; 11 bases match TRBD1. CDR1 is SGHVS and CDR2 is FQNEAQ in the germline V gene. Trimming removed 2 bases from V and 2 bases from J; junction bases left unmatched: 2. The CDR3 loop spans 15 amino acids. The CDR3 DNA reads TGTGCCAGCAGCTTAAGGGACAGGGGGACCTACGAGCAGTACTTC. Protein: CASSLRDRGTYEQYF.

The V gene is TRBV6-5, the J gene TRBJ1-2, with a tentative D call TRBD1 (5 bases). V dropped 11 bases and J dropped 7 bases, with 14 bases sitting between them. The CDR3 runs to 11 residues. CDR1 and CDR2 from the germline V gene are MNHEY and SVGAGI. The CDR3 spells CAGFGGGGYTF. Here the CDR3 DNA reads TGTGCCGGATTCGGGGGAGGTGGCTACACCTTC.

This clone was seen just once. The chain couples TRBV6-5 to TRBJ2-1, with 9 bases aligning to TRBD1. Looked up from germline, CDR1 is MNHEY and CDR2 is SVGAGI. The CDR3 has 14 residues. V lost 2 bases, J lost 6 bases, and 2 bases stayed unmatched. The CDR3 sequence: CASSYDRGSNEQFF. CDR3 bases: TGTGCCAGCAGTTACGACAGGGGGAGCAATGAGCAGTTCTTC.

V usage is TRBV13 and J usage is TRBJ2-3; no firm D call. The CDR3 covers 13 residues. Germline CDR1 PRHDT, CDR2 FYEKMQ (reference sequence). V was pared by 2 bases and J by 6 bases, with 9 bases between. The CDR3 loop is CASSLSLDDTQYF. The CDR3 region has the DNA TGTGCCAGCAGCTTAAGTCTAGACGATACGCAGTATTTT.

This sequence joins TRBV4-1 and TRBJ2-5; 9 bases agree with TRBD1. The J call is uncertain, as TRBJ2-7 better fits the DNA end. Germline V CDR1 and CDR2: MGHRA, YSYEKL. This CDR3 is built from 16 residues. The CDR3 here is CASSPLGGQGRTEQYF. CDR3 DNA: TGCGCCAGCAGCCCCCTCGGGGGACAGGGCCGCACCGAGCAGTACTTC.

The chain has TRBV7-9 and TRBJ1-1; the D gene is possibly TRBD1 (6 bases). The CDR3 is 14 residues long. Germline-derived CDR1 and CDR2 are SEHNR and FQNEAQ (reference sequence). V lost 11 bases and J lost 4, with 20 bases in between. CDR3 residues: CAGLPNRVTTEAFF. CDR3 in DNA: TGTGCCGGCCTACCGAACAGGGTGACCACTGAAGCTTTCTTT.

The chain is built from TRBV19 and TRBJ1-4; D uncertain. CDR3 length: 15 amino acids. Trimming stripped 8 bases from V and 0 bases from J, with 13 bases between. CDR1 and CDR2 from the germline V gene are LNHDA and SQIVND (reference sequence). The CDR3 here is CASSIQSATNEKLFF. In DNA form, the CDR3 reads TGTGCCAGTTCAATCCAGTCTGCAACTAATGAAAAACTGTTTTTT.

CDR3 in DNA: TGTGCCAGCAGACCGACAGGGGGCTTGGACGAGCAGTACTTC. As protein: CASRPTGGLDEQYF. This chain uses TRBV7-9 with TRBJ2-7; 10 bases agree with TRBD1. V shed 6 bases and J 5 bases; nucleotides not matched to a gene: 7. Germline V gene lookup returns CDR1 SEHNR and CDR2 FQNEAQ (reference sequence). The CDR3 has 14 residues. Full variable domain (rest looked up from reference TRBV7-9 and TRBJ2-7): DTGVSQNPRHKITKRGQNVTFRCDPISEHNRLYWYRQTLGQGPEFLTYFQNEAQLEKSRLLSDRFSAERPKGSFSTLEIQRTEQGDSAMYLCASRPTGGLDEQYFGPGTRLTVT.

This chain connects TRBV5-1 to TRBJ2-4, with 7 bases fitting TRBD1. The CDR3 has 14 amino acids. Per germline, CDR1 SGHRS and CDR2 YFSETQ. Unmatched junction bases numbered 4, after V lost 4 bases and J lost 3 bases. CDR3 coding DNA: TGCGCCAGCAGCCCAGACAGGGTCAAAAACATTCAGTACTTC. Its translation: CASSPDRVKNIQYF.

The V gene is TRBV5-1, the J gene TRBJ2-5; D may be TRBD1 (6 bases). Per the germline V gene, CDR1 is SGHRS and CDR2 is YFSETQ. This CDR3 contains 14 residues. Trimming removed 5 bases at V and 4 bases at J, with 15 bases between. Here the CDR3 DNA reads TGCGCCAGCAGTTACAGGGTAGTAGGAGAGACCCAGTACTTC. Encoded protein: CASSYRVVGETQYF. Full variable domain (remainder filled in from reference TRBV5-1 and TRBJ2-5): KAGVTQTPRYLIKTRGQQVTLSCSPISGHRSVSWYQQTPGQGLQFLFEYFSETQRNKGNFPGRFSGRQFSNSRSEMNVSTLELGDSALYLCASSYRVVGETQYFGPGTRLLVL.

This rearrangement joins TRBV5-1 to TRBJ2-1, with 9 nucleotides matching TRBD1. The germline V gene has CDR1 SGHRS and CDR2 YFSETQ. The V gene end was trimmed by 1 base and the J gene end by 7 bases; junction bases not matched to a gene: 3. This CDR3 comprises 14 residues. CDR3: CASSLRDRENEQFF. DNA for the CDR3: TGCGCCAGCAGCTTGAGGGACAGGGAAAATGAGCAGTTCTTC.

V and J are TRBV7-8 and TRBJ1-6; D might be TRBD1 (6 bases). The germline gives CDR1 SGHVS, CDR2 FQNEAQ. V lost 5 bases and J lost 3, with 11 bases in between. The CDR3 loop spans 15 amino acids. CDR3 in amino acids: CASSVGQHYNSPLHF. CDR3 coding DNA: TGTGCCAGCAGCGTAGGACAGCACTATAATTCACCCCTCCACTTT.

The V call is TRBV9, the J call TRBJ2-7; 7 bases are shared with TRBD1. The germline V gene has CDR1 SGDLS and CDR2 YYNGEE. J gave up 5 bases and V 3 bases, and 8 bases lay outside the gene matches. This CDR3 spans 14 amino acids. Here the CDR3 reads CASSAMTGNDEQYF. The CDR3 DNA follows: TGTGCCAGCAGCGCCATGACAGGGAACGACGAGCAGTACTTC.

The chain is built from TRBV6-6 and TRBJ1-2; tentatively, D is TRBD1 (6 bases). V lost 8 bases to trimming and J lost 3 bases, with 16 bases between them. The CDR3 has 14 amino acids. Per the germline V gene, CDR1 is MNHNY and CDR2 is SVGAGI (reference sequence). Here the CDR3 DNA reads TGTGCCAGCGTAAGGACAGAAGGGGACTATGGCTACACCTTC. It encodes CASVRTEGDYGYTF.

CDR3: CASTSGSEGEKLFF. The CDR3 DNA follows: TGTGCCAGCACCAGCGGATCGGAGGGAGAAAAACTGTTTTTT. The gene calls are TRBV6-1 and TRBJ1-4; D not resolved. Germline values: CDR1 MNHNS, CDR2 SASEGT. V lost 7 bases, J lost 8 bases, and 17 bases lay in between. The CDR3 sequence is 14 residues long.

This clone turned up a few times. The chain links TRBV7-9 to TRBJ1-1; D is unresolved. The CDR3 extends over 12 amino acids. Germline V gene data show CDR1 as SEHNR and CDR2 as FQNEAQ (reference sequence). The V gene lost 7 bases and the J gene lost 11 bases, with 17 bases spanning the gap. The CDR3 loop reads CASTSSSREAFF. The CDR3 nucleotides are TGTGCCAGCACCTCCTCCTCTCGGGAGGCTTTCTTT.